This T cell receptor (beta chain) was sequenced in a study of response to subunit inactivated influenza vaccine. Study-wide results and limits: A suggestion made by the authors is that each seasonal influenza vaccination recruits few new T cells.

TCRdb passed the RT-PCR reads through MiXCR, listing each CDR3 protein once. The sample shows about 500,000 distinct CDR3 sequences, 16% of them seen only once. CDR1 SNHLY and CDR2 FYNNEI come from the germline V gene. The CDR3 is 14 amino acids. The germline V and J ends were trimmed by 2 bases and 6 bases, with 14 bases remaining between them. This clonotype came up a few times. Its antigen is not identified. The source was CD4+ T cells sorted from PBMCs, collected approximately 25 months after vaccination. This clonotype was sampled from a man aged 50-75 years who received an inactivated influenza vaccine. The chain is built from TRBV2 and TRBJ2-7; possible D gene TRBD2, 6 bases. For the CDR3, the DNA is TGTGCCAGCAGTGAATCTGGGGGGATCAGCGAGCAGTACTTC. Translating gives CASSESGGISEQYF.